The sequence of this T cell receptor (beta chain) was determined in a study of T cells expressing NK-cell markers. This CDR3 has 14 residues. The germline V gene encodes CDR1 LGHDT and CDR2 YNNKEL (reference sequence). 5'RACE template switching with UMIs generated TCR beta cDNA. One entry per CDR3 protein, without DNA, is what TCRdb gives after re-calling the 5' RACE reads. The sample table includes a few hundred thousand distinct CDR3 sequences. The V call is TRBV3-1, the J call TRBJ1-6; the D gene TCRdb calls, TRBD1, cannot be checked with no DNA. The source material was blood T cells: a sorted CD56 or NKG2C T cell subset, CD4+ or CD8+ T cells, or bulk PBMC T cells (not recorded which). The clonotype was recovered from a man aged 18-69 years in good health. The CDR3 is CASSRDLGNSPLHF.